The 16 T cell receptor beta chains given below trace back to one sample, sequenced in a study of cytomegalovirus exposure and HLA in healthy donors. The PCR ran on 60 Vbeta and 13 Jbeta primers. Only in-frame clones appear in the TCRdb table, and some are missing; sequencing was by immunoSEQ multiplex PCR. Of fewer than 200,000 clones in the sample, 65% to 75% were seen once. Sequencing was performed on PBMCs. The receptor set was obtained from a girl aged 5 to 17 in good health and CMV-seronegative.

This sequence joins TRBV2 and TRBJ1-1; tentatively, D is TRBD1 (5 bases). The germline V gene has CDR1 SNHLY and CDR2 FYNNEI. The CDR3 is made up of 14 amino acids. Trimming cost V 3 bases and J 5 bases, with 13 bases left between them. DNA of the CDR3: TGTGCCAGCAGTGAGGCCAGGGATAGGACTGAAGCTTTCTTT. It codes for CASSEARDRTEAFF.

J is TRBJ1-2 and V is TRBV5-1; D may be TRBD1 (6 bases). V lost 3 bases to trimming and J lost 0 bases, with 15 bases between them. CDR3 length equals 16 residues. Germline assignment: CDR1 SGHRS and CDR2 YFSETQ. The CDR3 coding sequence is TGCGCCAGCAGCTCTACTACAGGGCTTACTAACTATGGCTACACCTTC. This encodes CASSSTTGLTNYGYTF.

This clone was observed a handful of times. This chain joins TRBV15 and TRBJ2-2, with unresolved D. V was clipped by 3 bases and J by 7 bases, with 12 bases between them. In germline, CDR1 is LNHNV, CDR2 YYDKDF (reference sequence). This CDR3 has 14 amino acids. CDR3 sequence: CATSSRRASGELFF. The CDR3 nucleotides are TGTGCCACCAGCAGTAGAAGAGCAAGCGGGGAGCTGTTTTTT. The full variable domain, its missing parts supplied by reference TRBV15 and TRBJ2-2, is DAMVIQNPRYQVTQFGKPVTLSCSQTLNHNVMYWYQQKSSQAPKLLFHYYDKDFNNEADTPDNFQSRRPNTSFCFLDIRSPGLGDTAMYLCATSSRRASGELFFGEGSRLTVL.

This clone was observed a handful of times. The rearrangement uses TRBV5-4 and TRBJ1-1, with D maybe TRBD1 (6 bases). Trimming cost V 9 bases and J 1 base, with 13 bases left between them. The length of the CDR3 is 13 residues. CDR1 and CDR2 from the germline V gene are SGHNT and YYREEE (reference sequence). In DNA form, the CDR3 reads TGTGCCACCGGGGGGGCGCGGAACACTGAAGCTTTCTTT. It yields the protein CATGGARNTEAFF. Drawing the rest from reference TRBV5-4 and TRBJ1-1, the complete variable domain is ETGVTQSPTHLIKTRGQQVTLRCSSQSGHNTVSWYQQALGQGPQFIFQYYREEENGRGNFPPRFSGLQFPNYSSELNVNALELDDSALYLCATGGARNTEAFFGQGTRLTVV.

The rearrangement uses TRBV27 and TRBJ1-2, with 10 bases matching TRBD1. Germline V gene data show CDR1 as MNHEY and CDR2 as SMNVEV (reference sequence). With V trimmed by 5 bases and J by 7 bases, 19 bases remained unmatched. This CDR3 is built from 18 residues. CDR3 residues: CASSAKYPGTGEWGGYTF. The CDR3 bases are TGTGCCAGCAGTGCAAAATACCCCGGGACAGGGGAGTGGGGTGGCTACACCTTC.

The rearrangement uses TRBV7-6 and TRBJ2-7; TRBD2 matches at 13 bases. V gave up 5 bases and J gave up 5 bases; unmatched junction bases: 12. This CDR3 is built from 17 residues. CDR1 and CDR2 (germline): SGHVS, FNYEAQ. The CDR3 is CASSPSPGTSGVNEQYF. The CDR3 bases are TGTGCCAGCAGCCCAAGTCCCGGGACTAGCGGGGTCAACGAGCAGTACTTC.

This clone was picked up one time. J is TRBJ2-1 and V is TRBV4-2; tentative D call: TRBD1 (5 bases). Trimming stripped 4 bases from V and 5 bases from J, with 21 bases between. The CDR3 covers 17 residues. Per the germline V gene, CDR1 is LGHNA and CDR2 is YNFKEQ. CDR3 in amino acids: CASSLPGGRVVHNEQFF. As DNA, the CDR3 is TGTGCCAGCAGCCTCCCAGGTGGCAGGGTGGTCCACAATGAGCAGTTCTTC.

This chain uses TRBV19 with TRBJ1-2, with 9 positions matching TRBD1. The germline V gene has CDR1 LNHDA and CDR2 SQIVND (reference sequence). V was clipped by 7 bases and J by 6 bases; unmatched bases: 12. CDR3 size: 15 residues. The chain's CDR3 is CASTGGQGPRDGYTF. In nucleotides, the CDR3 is TGTGCCAGTACCGGGGGACAGGGCCCTCGGGATGGCTACACCTTC.

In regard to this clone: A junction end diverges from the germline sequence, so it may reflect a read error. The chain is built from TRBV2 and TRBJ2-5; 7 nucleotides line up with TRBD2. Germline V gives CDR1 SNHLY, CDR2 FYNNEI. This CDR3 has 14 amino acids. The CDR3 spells CASKAGVDQGTQYF. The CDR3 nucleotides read TGTGCCAGCAAGGCGGGGGTAGATCAAGGGACCCAGTACTTC. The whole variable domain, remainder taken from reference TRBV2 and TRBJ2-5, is EPEVTQTPSHQVTQMGQEVILRCVPISNHLYFYWYRQILGQKVEFLVSFYNNEISEKSEIFDDQFSVERPDGSNFTLKIRSTKLEDSAMYFCASKAGVDQGTQYFGPGTRLLVL.

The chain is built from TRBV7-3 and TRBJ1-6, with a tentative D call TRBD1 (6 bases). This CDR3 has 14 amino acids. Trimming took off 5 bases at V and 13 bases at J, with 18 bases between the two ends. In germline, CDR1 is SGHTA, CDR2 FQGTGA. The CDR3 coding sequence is TGTGCCAGCAGCCTATCGGACAGCCCAGGGCCCCTCCACTTT. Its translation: CASSLSDSPGPLHF.

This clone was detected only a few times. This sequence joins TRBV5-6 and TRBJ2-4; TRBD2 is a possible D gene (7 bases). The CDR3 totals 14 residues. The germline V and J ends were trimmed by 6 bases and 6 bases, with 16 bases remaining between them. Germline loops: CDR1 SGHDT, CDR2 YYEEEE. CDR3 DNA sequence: TGTGCCAGCAAGTTAGGGGGAGGGGGAAACATTCAGTACTTC. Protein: CASKLGGGGNIQYF.

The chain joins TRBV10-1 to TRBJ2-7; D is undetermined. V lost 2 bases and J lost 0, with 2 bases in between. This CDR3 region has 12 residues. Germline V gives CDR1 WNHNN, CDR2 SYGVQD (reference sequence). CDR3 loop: CASSELSYEQYF. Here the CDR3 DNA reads TGCGCCAGCAGTGAGCTCTCCTACGAGCAGTACTTC.

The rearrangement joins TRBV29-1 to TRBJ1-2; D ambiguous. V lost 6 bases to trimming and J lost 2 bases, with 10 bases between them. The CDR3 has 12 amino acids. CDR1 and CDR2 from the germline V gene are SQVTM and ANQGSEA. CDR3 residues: CSVAGSNYGYTF. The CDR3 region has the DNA TGCAGCGTGGCCGGGAGCAACTATGGCTACACCTTC.

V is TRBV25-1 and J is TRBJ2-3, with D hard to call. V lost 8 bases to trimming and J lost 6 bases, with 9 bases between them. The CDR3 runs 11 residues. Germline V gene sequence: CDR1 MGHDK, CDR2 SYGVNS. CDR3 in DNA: TGTGCCAGCGTCATCAGGGATACGCAGTATTTT. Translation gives CASVIRDTQYF.

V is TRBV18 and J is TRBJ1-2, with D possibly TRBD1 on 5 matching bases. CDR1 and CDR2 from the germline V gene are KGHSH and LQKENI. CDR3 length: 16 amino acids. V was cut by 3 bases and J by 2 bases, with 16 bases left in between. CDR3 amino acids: CASSPGTPTENYGYTF. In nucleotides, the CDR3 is TGTGCCAGCTCACCGGGCACCCCGACAGAGAACTATGGCTACACCTTC. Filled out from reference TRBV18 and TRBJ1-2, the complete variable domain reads NAGVMQNPRHLVRRRGQEARLRCSPMKGHSHVYWYRQLPEEGLKFMVYLQKENIIDESGMPKERFSAEFPKEGPSILRIQQVVRGDSAAYFCASSPGTPTENYGYTFGSGTRLTVV.

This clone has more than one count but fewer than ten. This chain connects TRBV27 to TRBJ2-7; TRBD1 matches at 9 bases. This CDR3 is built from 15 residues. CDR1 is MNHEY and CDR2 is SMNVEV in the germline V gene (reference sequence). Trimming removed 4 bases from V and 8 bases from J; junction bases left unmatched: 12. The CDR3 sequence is CASSSLRGTGQQQYF. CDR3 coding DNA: TGTGCCAGCAGTTCCCTTAGAGGGACAGGGCAGCAGCAGTACTTC.